Below are 27 T cell receptor beta chains sequenced from a single sample in a study of blood T cell repertoires in COVID-19. Profiled with immunoSEQ multiplex PCR; TCRdb holds only in-frame clones, not every one. The profile shows hundreds of thousands of clones, around 84% of them singletons. Sequencing input: peripheral blood. Receptor source: a woman between 18 and 29 years old with acute or convalescent COVID-19.

The CDR3 DNA sequence: TGTGCCAGCAGGAGAGCGGGAGATTCATACAATGAGCAGTTCTTC. Its protein is CASRRAGDSYNEQFF. V and J are TRBV27 and TRBJ2-1, with 8 bases lining up with TRBD2. Germline CDR1 reads MNHEY; CDR2 reads SMNVEV (reference sequence). Losses at the gene ends were 6 bases for V and 4 bases for J; bases not matched to a gene: 8. The CDR3 length is 15 residues.

Details on this clone: The same CDR3 arises from other DNA sequences in this sample as well. This chain uses TRBV28 with TRBJ2-7; 8 bases map to TRBD1. Losses at the gene ends were 6 bases for V and 0 bases for J; bases not matched to a gene: 7. The germline CDR1 and CDR2 sequences are MDHEN and SYDVKM. The CDR3 spans 15 residues. CDR3 loop: CASSLGTGDSYEQYF. The CDR3 coding sequence is TGTGCCAGCAGCCTAGGGACAGGCGACTCCTACGAGCAGTACTTC.

The chain is built from TRBV7-9 and TRBJ2-7; TRBD1 matches at 7 bases. CDR3 length: 15 residues. The germline CDR1 and CDR2 sequences are SEHNR and FQNEAQ (reference sequence). The J segment lost 3 bases and the V segment lost 3 bases, leaving 8 bases of the junction unmatched. CDR3 sequence reads: CASSFYGTEIYEQYF. In nucleotides, the CDR3 is TGTGCCAGCAGCTTTTACGGGACAGAGATCTACGAGCAGTACTTC. Based on the CDR3 plus reference TRBV7-9 and TRBJ2-7, the full variable domain is DTGVSQNPRHKITKRGQNVTFRCDPISEHNRLYWYRQTLGQGPEFLTYFQNEAQLEKSRLLSDRFSAERPKGSFSTLEIQRTEQGDSAMYLCASSFYGTEIYEQYFGPGTRLTVT.

The chain links TRBV10-2 to TRBJ1-1, with D unresolved. The V gene's germline CDR1 is WSHSY and CDR2 SAAADI. The CDR3 consists of 12 residues. Between the trimmed V and J ends, which lost 6 bases and 4 bases, there was a span of 9 bases. The CDR3 DNA follows: TGCGCCAGCAGCCAAAGCGGCACTGAAGCTTTCTTT. As protein: CASSQSGTEAFF.

The rearrangement links TRBV19 to TRBJ2-1; 9 positions match TRBD2. This CDR3 is 17 amino acids long. The junction had 7 bases not matched to a gene; V was cut back by 1 base and J by 3 bases. Germline CDR1 and CDR2: LNHDA and SQIVND (reference sequence). CDR3 in amino acids: CASSIGAPAGGYNEQFF. In DNA form, the CDR3 reads TGTGCCAGTAGTATAGGGGCCCCAGCGGGAGGCTACAATGAGCAGTTCTTC.

The chain combines TRBV28 with TRBJ2-5; 8 bases are a match to TRBD1. CDR1 and CDR2 (germline): MDHEN, SYDVKM. The CDR3 is 16 residues long. Losses at the gene ends were 7 bases for V and 1 base for J; bases not matched to a gene: 11. The CDR3 loop is CASIPLGQGAQETQYF. CDR3 sequence (DNA): TGTGCCAGCATTCCTCTCGGACAGGGAGCCCAAGAGACCCAGTACTTC.

The rearrangement links TRBV4-1 to TRBJ1-6; D is ambiguous. Germline V gene lookup returns CDR1 MGHRA and CDR2 YSYEKL. V was cut by 8 bases and J by 0 bases, with 8 bases left in between. The CDR3 runs to 14 residues. CDR3 sequence: CASSGSSYNSPLHF. The CDR3 DNA follows: TGCGCCAGCTCGGGGAGCTCCTATAATTCACCCCTCCACTTT.

This chain links TRBV28 with TRBJ2-7; weak D call: TRBD1 (6 bases). The V gene's germline CDR1 is MDHEN and CDR2 SYDVKM. This CDR3 is built from 16 residues. V gave up 6 bases and J gave up 0 bases, with 18 bases separating them. CDR3 in amino acids: CASRSSMGARSYEQYF. CDR3 sequence (DNA): TGTGCCAGCAGGTCTTCGATGGGGGCGCGCTCCTACGAGCAGTACTTC. The complete variable domain, with remaining parts taken from reference TRBV28 and TRBJ2-7, reads DVKVTQSSRYLVKRTGEKVFLECVQDMDHENMFWYRQDPGLGLRLIYFSYDVKMKEKGDIPEGYSVSREKKERFSLILESASTNQTSMYLCASRSSMGARSYEQYFGPGTRLTVT.

The chain employs TRBV19 and TRBJ1-2; no clear D gene. Trimming left V 9 bases short and J 5 bases short, with 10 bases between. Germline V CDR1 and CDR2: LNHDA, SQIVND (reference sequence). There are 11 residues in the CDR3. The CDR3 nucleotides are TGTGCCAGCAAAGCCCCATATGGCTACACCTTC. Encoded protein: CASKAPYGYTF.

This chain connects TRBV7-9 to TRBJ1-1; 7 nucleotides agree with TRBD1. This CDR3 spans 14 amino acids. Losses at the gene ends were 7 bases for V and 3 bases for J; bases not matched to a gene: 8. CDR1 is SEHNR and CDR2 is FQNEAQ in the germline V gene (reference sequence). The DNA for the CDR3 is TGTGCCAGCAAAGAGGAACAGGGGTACACTGAAGCTTTCTTT. Residues: CASKEEQGYTEAFF. Based on the CDR3 plus reference TRBV7-9 and TRBJ1-1, the full variable domain is DTGVSQNPRHKITKRGQNVTFRCDPISEHNRLYWYRQTLGQGPEFLTYFQNEAQLEKSRLLSDRFSAERPKGSFSTLEIQRTEQGDSAMYLCASKEEQGYTEAFFGQGTRLTVV.

The genes are TRBV5-4 and TRBJ1-3, with D possibly matching TRBD1 (5 bases). Germline V gene data show CDR1 as SGHNT and CDR2 as YYREEE (reference sequence). Trimming cost V 4 bases and J 2 bases, with 13 bases left between them. The CDR3 consists of 15 residues. The CDR3 nucleotides are TGTGCCAGCAGCCTTCGACAGTCAGCTGGAAACACCATATATTTT. It translates to CASSLRQSAGNTIYF.

V usage is TRBV28 and J usage is TRBJ1-5, with a tentative D call TRBD1 (5 bases). Germline V gene lookup returns CDR1 MDHEN and CDR2 SYDVKM. The length of the CDR3 is 16 residues. V was shortened by 4 bases and J by 3 bases, with 16 bases between the two germline ends. The CDR3 sequence is CASSSHAGGPNQPQHF. CDR3 DNA sequence: TGTGCCAGCAGTTCCCATGCCGGGGGTCCCAATCAGCCCCAGCATTTT.

As DNA, the CDR3 is TGTGCCAGCAGTTCAAGGACTAGCGGGGATGAGCAGTTCTTC. It is translated as CASSSRTSGDEQFF. This chain links TRBV27 with TRBJ2-1, with 12 bases identical to TRBD2. V lost 4 bases and J lost 8; bases outside the gene matches: 3. The germline V gene has CDR1 MNHEY and CDR2 SMNVEV (reference sequence). CDR3 length: 14 residues.

This rearrangement joins TRBV23-1 to TRBJ1-1; no reliable D call. TRBV23-1 counts as an open reading frame of uncertain function. The CDR3 is made up of 12 amino acids. V lost 4 bases and J lost 3, with 6 bases in between. The CDR3 DNA follows: TGCGCCAGCAGTCCCCCGGACACTGAAGCTTTCTTT. Amino acids: CASSPPDTEAFF.

This clone has just one count. The chain couples TRBV18 to TRBJ1-2; maybe TRBD1 (5 bases). Germline-derived CDR1 and CDR2 are KGHSH and LQKENI. This CDR3 spans 15 amino acids. Trimming removed 3 bases from V and 3 bases from J, with 14 bases in between. CDR3 loop: CASSPDAEQDYGYTF. The CDR3 DNA reads as TGTGCCAGCTCACCGGATGCTGAACAGGACTATGGCTACACCTTC. Filled out from reference TRBV18 and TRBJ1-2, the complete variable domain reads NAGVMQNPRHLVRRRGQEARLRCSPMKGHSHVYWYRQLPEEGLKFMVYLQKENIIDESGMPKERFSAEFPKEGPSILRIQQVVRGDSAAYFCASSPDAEQDYGYTFGSGTRLTVV.

This clone has only one observation. The rearrangement links TRBV27 to TRBJ2-7; TRBD2 matches at 7 bases. The junction had 6 bases not matched to a gene; V was cut back by 2 bases and J by 2 bases. This CDR3 comprises 15 residues. The germline gives CDR1 MNHEY, CDR2 SMNVEV (reference sequence). The CDR3 sequence is CASSLAREGPYEQYF. In nucleotides, the CDR3 is TGTGCCAGCAGTTTAGCCAGGGAGGGACCCTACGAGCAGTACTTC.

V gene TRBV5-8 combines with J gene TRBJ2-7, with D possibly being TRBD1 (5 bases). The CDR3 is 15 amino acids. CDR1 is SGHTS and CDR2 is YDEGEE in the germline V gene. Trimming shortened V by 4 bases and J by 3 bases, and 17 bases separated the two germline ends. The CDR3 reads CASSPTGAEYYEQYF. The CDR3 DNA is TGTGCCAGCAGCCCGACTGGGGCGGAGTACTACGAGCAGTACTTC.

This clone came up once. The V gene is TRBV12-3 or TRBV12-4, the J gene TRBJ1-2, with TRBD1 as a possible D gene (5 bases). This CDR3 comprises 13 residues. Trimming left V 6 bases short and J 2 bases short, with 10 bases between. CDR3 bases: TGTGCCAGCAGCCCGACAGTGAACTATGGCTACACCTTC. Translation gives CASSPTVNYGYTF.

The rearrangement uses TRBV7-9 and TRBJ1-5; no clear D gene. CDR3 size: 14 residues. With 1 base removed from V and 5 bases from J, the gap between germline ends came to 9 bases. In germline, CDR1 is SEHNR, CDR2 FQNEAQ (reference sequence). The CDR3 DNA reads TGTGCCAGCAGCTTAGGGAGCTCGGATCAGCCCCAGCATTTT. This sequence encodes CASSLGSSDQPQHF.

This sequence joins TRBV6-5 and TRBJ2-7, with a possible D match to TRBD1 (6 bases). This CDR3 has 13 amino acids. Germline V CDR1 and CDR2: MNHEY, SVGAGI. V lost 6 bases and J lost 6, with 15 bases in between. Here the CDR3 DNA reads TGTGCCAGCAGAGGGACATCTCGGGGCGAGCAGTACTTC. Its protein product is CASRGTSRGEQYF.

In this sample, this clone turned up once. J is TRBJ1-2 and V is TRBV6-5; 8 bases match TRBD1. Germline V gene data show CDR1 as MNHEY and CDR2 as SVGAGI. Trimming removed 5 bases from V and 4 bases from J; junction bases left unmatched: 6. The CDR3 covers 14 residues. The CDR3, as DNA: TGTGCCAGCAGTCTTGGACAGGGTAGCTATGGCTACACCTTC. Protein product: CASSLGQGSYGYTF.

V and J are TRBV27 and TRBJ2-3, with 11 bases lining up with TRBD2. Germline CDR1 MNHEY, CDR2 SMNVEV (reference sequence). CDR3 length: 17 amino acids. V lost 2 bases to trimming and J lost 5 bases; unmatched junction nucleotides: 9. The CDR3 DNA reads as TGTGCCAGCAGTTTAGGTGAACTAGCGGGAGTCGGAGATACGCAGTATTTT. Translating gives CASSLGELAGVGDTQYF.

This sequence joins TRBV28 and TRBJ2-7, with 7 bases that match TRBD2. CDR1 is MDHEN and CDR2 is SYDVKM in the germline V gene. V dropped 4 bases and J dropped 2; count of bases not matched to a gene: 5. The CDR3 consists of 14 residues. This CDR3 is CASSSTGLPYEQYF. The CDR3 region has the DNA TGTGCCAGCAGTTCAACGGGACTACCCTACGAGCAGTACTTC. Filled out from reference TRBV28 and TRBJ2-7, the complete variable domain reads DVKVTQSSRYLVKRTGEKVFLECVQDMDHENMFWYRQDPGLGLRLIYFSYDVKMKEKGDIPEGYSVSREKKERFSLILESASTNQTSMYLCASSSTGLPYEQYFGPGTRLTVT.

The sample holds a few counts of this clone. The gene calls are TRBV5-1 and TRBJ1-1; TRBD1 matches 9 bases. The germline V gene encodes CDR1 SGHRS and CDR2 YFSETQ. Trimming took 3 bases from V and 5 from J; bases not matched to a gene: 2. This CDR3 is built from 13 residues. CDR3 DNA: TGCGCCAGCAGCTACAGGGGGCAGACTGAAGCTTTCTTT. Translated: CASSYRGQTEAFF. Full variable domain (outside the CDR3, taken from reference TRBV5-1 and TRBJ1-1): KAGVTQTPRYLIKTRGQQVTLSCSPISGHRSVSWYQQTPGQGLQFLFEYFSETQRNKGNFPGRFSGRQFSNSRSEMNVSTLELGDSALYLCASSYRGQTEAFFGQGTRLTVV.

This chain links TRBV7-2 with TRBJ2-7, with D possibly matching TRBD1 (6 bases). V was shortened by 1 base and J by 0 bases, with 22 bases between the two germline ends. This CDR3 has 19 residues. Germline CDR1 SGHTA, CDR2 FQGNSA. The CDR3 sequence is CASSLDPSPTGTISYEQYF. The DNA for the CDR3 is TGTGCCAGCAGCTTAGATCCCTCCCCCACCGGGACAATCTCCTACGAGCAGTACTTC.

The chain is built from TRBV2 and TRBJ1-1; no definite D call. V was shortened by 6 bases and J by 0 bases, with 11 bases between the two germline ends. The CDR3 is made up of 14 amino acids. Germline lookup yields CDR1 SNHLY and CDR2 FYNNEI. The CDR3, as DNA: TGTGCCAGCAGACCGCCCCAGATGAACACTGAAGCTTTCTTT. The encoded protein is CASRPPQMNTEAFF.

With regard to this clone: Compared with germline, one end of the junction differs, possibly owing to a read error. The chain employs TRBV2 and TRBJ2-3; D is possibly TRBD1 (5 bases). The CDR3 extends over 14 amino acids. From germline, CDR1 is SNHLY and CDR2 FYNNEI. The CDR3 here is CASSEALGAVLSHF. CDR3 nucleotide sequence: TGTGCCAGCAGTGAAGCGTTAGGGGCAGTCCTGAGTCATTTT. The variable domain in full, completed from reference TRBV2 and TRBJ2-3, reads EPEVTQTPSHQVTQMGQEVILRCVPISNHLYFYWYRQILGQKVEFLVSFYNNEISEKSEIFDDQFSVERPDGSNFTLKIRSTKLEDSAMYFCASSEALGAVLSHFGPGTRLTVL.